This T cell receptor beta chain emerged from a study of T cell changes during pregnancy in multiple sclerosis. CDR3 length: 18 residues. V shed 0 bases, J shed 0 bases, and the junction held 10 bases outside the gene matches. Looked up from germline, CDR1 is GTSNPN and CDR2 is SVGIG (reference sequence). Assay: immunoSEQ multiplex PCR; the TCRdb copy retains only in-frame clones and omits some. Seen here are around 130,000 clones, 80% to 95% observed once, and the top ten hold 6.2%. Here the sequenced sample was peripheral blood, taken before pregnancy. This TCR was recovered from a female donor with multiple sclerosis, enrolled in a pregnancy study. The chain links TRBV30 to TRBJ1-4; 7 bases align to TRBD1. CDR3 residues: CAWSVRWDSSATNEKLFF. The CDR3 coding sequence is TGTGCCTGGAGTGTACGTTGGGACAGCTCAGCAACTAATGAAAAACTGTTTTTT.